This T cell receptor beta chain was identified during a study of shared clonotypes between healthy human individuals (dated by TCRdb to between 2020 and 2021). About the investigation overall: The cohort included a few men and a couple of women between 18 and 49 years of age. To estimate repertoire size and how much clonotype sharing occurs between individuals, the study deeply sequenced the blood TCR repertoires of roughly 5 healthy adults. To increase sequencing depth and limit assay-specific biases, TCR repertoire library preparation and sequencing were carried out by different laboratories using diverse techniques. Each donor's leukapheresis produced roughly between roughly 0.85 and 9 billion PBMCs.

Using the deep immunoSEQ assay, TCR CDR3 regions were amplified from genomic DNA by multiplex PCR. Extracted genomic DNA from each cell subset was spread evenly across all wells of several immunoSEQ 96-well plates, with each plate serving as a replicate. Each replicate PCR for unsorted PBMC received roughly 0.3 ug genomic DNA, equal to about 30,000 T cell genomes. Ten immunoSEQ deep assay plates were used to sequence unsorted PBMC genomic DNA. The purified libraries were quantified using a Qubit 3.0 fluorometer, sized with a Bioanalyzer 2100, and then quantified again using the KAPA Library Quantification kit. Each immunoSEQ 96-well plate was sequenced on its own single-read 150-cycle Illumina NextSeq 550 flow cell. Turning to the authors' computational methods: The immunoSEQ output contained only junctional sequences without quality scores, so filtering could not match that applied to full-length reads. To assign V/J genes and CDR3, sequences were annotated against IMGT germline references using PyIR, a Python wrapper for IgBLAST v1.9. Any read was removed if the V/J assignment was weak (E-value above 1e-6), the CDR3 was missing, or the read contained stop codons, out-of-frame junctions, or ambiguous translated residues. V3J clonotypes were defined as sequences sharing the same inferred V gene, J gene, and CDR3 amino acid sequence. Percentage overlap between repertoires was calculated by dividing the number of shared unique clonotypes by the size of the smaller repertoire. Repertoire richness was assessed with RTK rarefaction, the Chao1 estimator, and Recon v2.1 estimates of unobserved clonotypes. TCRdb re-hosts the immuneACCESS table, in-frame sequences only. Its copies lack some clones; in the studies checked, an unresolved V gene accounts for under half of them, and the cause for the rest is not known. V and J calls and clone size come straight from that table; D and trimming were deduced from the DNA. The sample includes about half a million clones, with approximately 82% observed a single time. 12% of the sample rests with the top ten.

The donors were healthy, HIV-negative adults with no recently reported acute infections or vaccinations. Only Caucasian adults living in Nashville, Tennessee, USA were represented among the donors. For unsorted samples, some 87 million PBMCs were counted, and genomic DNA was extracted using the QIAamp DNA Blood Mini kit. After blood collection by leukapheresis, PBMCs were isolated using Ficoll-Histopaque density gradient centrifugation and then cryopreserved in the vapor phase of liquid nitrogen. The CDR3 has 13 amino acids, counting the end cysteine and phenylalanine. Just the 39-base CDR3 DNA is kept, in frame starting at base 1. Reading the germline V gene gives CDR1 SGHTA and CDR2 FQGNSA. Between the V and J ends, shortened by 5 bases and 2 bases respectively, the junction contains 10 bases. Here is what the overall study found, with its caveats: Because the study included only a small number of donors, the genetic and exposure-history diversity represented was limited. Sampling was restricted to blood, and TCR repertoires in tissue are likely to differ from TCR repertoires in blood. Pairwise subsampling indicated that sequencing depth was expected to affect the degree of clonotype sharing among donors.

This clone was detected a few times. Its antigen has not been determined. Per-base qualities were not stored, and no clone one base away is much larger. The receptor's source is a woman between 40 and 50 years old in good health. Some clones in this sample may be carry-over from other donors' samples. The source material was PBMCs. The V and J segments used are TRBV7-2 and TRBJ2-7; too little of a D gene remains to name it. The CDR3 region: CASSPQKAYEQYF. The DNA sequence is TGTGCCAGCAGCCCACAAAAAGCCTACGAGCAGTACTTC.